These 8 T cell receptor beta chains originate from one sample sequenced in a study of graft-versus-host responses after intestinal transplantation. The authors combined approximately 200,000 CFSE-labeled responder cells with approximately 200,000 irradiated, violet-dye-labeled stimulator cells in plates. TCRdb keeps only in-frame clones here, not all; method: immunoSEQ multiplex PCR. The sample gives fewer than 9,500 clones, approximately 30% of which show up once; about 3.1% is in the top ten. This specimen was alloreactive CD8+ T cells from a mixed lymphocyte reaction culture, taken before transplantation. The subset was: CFSE-low proliferating T cells sorted from roughly 6-day pre-transplant mixed lymphocyte reaction (GvH or HvG direction). These receptors all come from a human patient who was an organ donor for intestinal transplantation.

The chain joins TRBV27 to TRBJ2-1; 7 bases are a match to TRBD2. Germline CDR1 and CDR2: MNHEY and SMNVEV (reference sequence). V gave up 1 base and J gave up 4 bases; unmatched junction bases: 7. The CDR3 is made up of 16 amino acids. CDR3 in DNA: TGTGCCAGCAGTTTATTAGCGGGTATGCCTTACAATGAGCAGTTCTTC. Its translation is CASSLLAGMPYNEQFF.

By proportion, this clone is medium-sized. The chain carries TRBV7-2 and TRBJ2-7; D may be TRBD1 (5 bases). The CDR3 extends over 16 amino acids. CDR1 SGHTA and CDR2 FQGNSA come from the germline V gene. V lost 5 bases, J lost 5 bases, and 22 bases lay in between. The CDR3 DNA follows: TGTGCCAGCAGCCTATGGGCCCCTTTTGGGGCCCACGAGCAGTACTTC. Its protein product is CASSLWAPFGAHEQYF.

This sequence joins TRBV19 and TRBJ2-7, with D possibly being TRBD1 (6 bases). The V and J ends lost 5 bases and 2 bases respectively, with 13 bases between them. The germline CDR1 and CDR2 sequences are LNHDA and SQIVND (reference sequence). The CDR3 has 14 amino acids. CDR3 sequence (DNA): TGTGCCAGTAGTGCAGGGGCTGGGGCCTACGAGCAGTACTTC. Its translation: CASSAGAGAYEQYF.

In its sample, this clone was seen a few times. The chain couples TRBV6-5 to TRBJ2-5; TRBD2 agrees at 7 bases. The CDR3 sequence is 13 residues long. Germline loops: CDR1 MNHEY, CDR2 SVGAGI. The V segment lost 5 bases and the J segment 1 base; nucleotides outside the gene matches: 1. The CDR3 region has the DNA TGTGCCAGCAGTCTAGCGGTCCAAGAGACCCAGTACTTC. It translates to CASSLAVQETQYF.

J is TRBJ1-3 and V is TRBV5-6; no reliable D call. CDR3 length: 15 amino acids. V gave up 4 bases and J gave up 5 bases, with 16 bases separating them. CDR1 SGHDT and CDR2 YYEEEE come from the germline V gene. CDR3 coding DNA: TGTGCCAGCAGCCCGACCCCCAGGTCGAGAAACACCATATATTTT. Protein product: CASSPTPRSRNTIYF.

In its sample, this clone was seen a few times. The rearrangement links TRBV4-2 to TRBJ2-7; TRBD1 matches at 9 bases. The V and J ends lost 4 bases and 2 bases, in that order; junction bases with no gene match: 3. From germline, CDR1 is LGHNA and CDR2 YNFKEQ. The CDR3 contains 14 residues. The CDR3 loop is CASSPGQGAYEQYF. The DNA of the CDR3 is TGTGCCAGCAGCCCGGGACAGGGTGCCTACGAGCAGTACTTC.

V and J are TRBV2 and TRBJ2-5, with a possible D match to TRBD2 (6 bases). The CDR3 totals 14 residues. Germline V gives CDR1 SNHLY, CDR2 FYNNEI. Trimming took off 5 bases at V and 2 bases at J, with 12 bases between the two ends. The CDR3 sequence is CASSPRDLQETQYF. As DNA, the CDR3 is TGTGCCAGCAGTCCACGGGACTTACAAGAGACCCAGTACTTC.

By sample share, this clone is medium-sized (0.01 to 0.1%). The rearrangement uses TRBV4-3 and TRBJ2-7, with 7 bases aligning to TRBD1. Looked up from germline, CDR1 is LGHNA and CDR2 is YSLEER. The CDR3 runs 16 residues. The V gene end was trimmed by 5 bases and the J gene end by 2 bases; junction bases not matched to a gene: 12. CDR3: CASSYEQPGQPYEQYF. For the CDR3, the DNA is TGCGCCAGCAGCTATGAGCAACCGGGACAGCCCTACGAGCAGTACTTC.